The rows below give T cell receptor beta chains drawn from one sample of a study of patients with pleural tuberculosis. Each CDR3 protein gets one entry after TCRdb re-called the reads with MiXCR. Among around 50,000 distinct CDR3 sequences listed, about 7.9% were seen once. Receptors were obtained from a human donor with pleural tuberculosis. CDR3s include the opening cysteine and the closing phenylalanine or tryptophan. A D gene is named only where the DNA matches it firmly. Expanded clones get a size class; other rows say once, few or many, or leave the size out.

CDR3aa: CASRLLGSSTDTQYF
CDR3nt: TGCGCCAGTCGGCTCCTAGGATCGAGCACAGATACGCAGTATTTT
j_gene: TRBJ2-3
v_gene: TRBV5-1
d_gene: -
abundance: -

CDR3aa: CASSLSSGQPQHF
CDR3nt: TGTGCCAGCAGTTTATCGTCTGGTCAGCCCCAGCATTTT
j_gene: TRBJ1-5
v_gene: TRBV28
d_gene: -
abundance: many

CDR3aa: CASSPPGQFMTDTQYF
CDR3nt: TGTGCCAGCAGCCCTCCAGGACAATTTATGACAGATACGCAGTATTTT
j_gene: TRBJ2-3
v_gene: TRBV3-1
d_gene: -
abundance: few

CDR3aa: CASTIRLAGYNEQFF
CDR3nt: TGTGCCAGCACCATCAGACTAGCGGGGTACAATGAGCAGTTCTTC
j_gene: TRBJ2-1
v_gene: TRBV11-2
d_gene: TRBD2
abundance: large

CDR3aa: CASSTLAGPGELFF
CDR3nt: TGTGCCAGTAGTACCCTAGCAGGGCCCGGGGAGCTGTTTTTT
j_gene: TRBJ2-2
v_gene: TRBV19
d_gene: -
abundance: few

CDR3aa: CASSPQGYQPQHF
CDR3nt: TGTGCCAGCAGTCCACAGGGTTATCAGCCCCAGCATTTT
j_gene: TRBJ1-5
v_gene: TRBV2
d_gene: -
abundance: many

CDR3aa: CASSAMGQGDTEAFF
CDR3nt: TGCGCCAGCAGCGCGATGGGACAGGGTGACACTGAAGCTTTCTTT
j_gene: TRBJ1-1
v_gene: TRBV5-1
d_gene: TRBD1
abundance: many

CDR3aa: CASTETPWGGEAFF
CDR3nt: TGTGCCAGCACTGAGACACCCTGGGGCGGTGAAGCTTTCTTT
j_gene: TRBJ1-1
v_gene: TRBV2
d_gene: -
abundance: few

CDR3aa: CASSPDWGGTDTQYF
CDR3nt: TGTGCCAGCAGTCCTGACTGGGGAGGCACAGATACGCAGTATTTT
j_gene: TRBJ2-3
v_gene: TRBV2
d_gene: -
abundance: few

CDR3aa: CASFSGAGTGELFF
CDR3nt: TGTGCCAGCTTCTCAGGGGCCGGCACCGGGGAGCTGTTTTTT
j_gene: TRBJ2-2
v_gene: TRBV3-1
d_gene: -
abundance: few

CDR3aa: CASSLASMAEAFF
CDR3nt: TGTGCCAGCAGCTTAGCGAGTATGGCTGAAGCTTTCTTT
j_gene: TRBJ1-1
v_gene: TRBV7-2
d_gene: -
abundance: many

CDR3aa: CASSLGWGARTEAFF
CDR3nt: TGTGCCAGCAGCTTGGGTTGGGGTGCTCGCACTGAAGCTTTCTTT
j_gene: TRBJ1-1
v_gene: TRBV5-4
d_gene: -
abundance: many

CDR3aa: CASSLDGTAGNTIYF
CDR3nt: TGTGCCAGCAGCTTGGATGGGACAGCTGGAAACACCATATATTTT
j_gene: TRBJ1-3
v_gene: TRBV11-2
d_gene: TRBD1
abundance: many